Included here is one T cell receptor beta chain sequence, with context. What it binds is not known. Before sequencing took place, the ViraFEST assay used viral peptide pools to expand antigen-specific CD4+ T cells. Researchers isolated CD4+ T cells once approximately 10 days of culture had elapsed. The person acquired a PCR-confirmed SARS-CoV-2 infection between March and December 2020. Researchers reported culturing over 1.5 million PBMC in each well, adding around 9.6 IU/ml IL-2 and about 10 ug/ml peptides. At days 3 and 7, half of the medium was exchanged for IL-2 medium. This table comes from immunoSEQ multiplex PCR, and its TCRdb copy is limited to in-frame clones, with some not included. The table has about 45,000 clones, around 75% seen once; the top ten hold over 25%. Germline V gene lookup returns CDR1 SEHNR and CDR2 FQNEAQ (reference sequence). This CDR3 comprises 14 residues. Trimming removed 8 bases at V and 8 bases at J, with 19 bases between.

The data derive from a study of vaccination effects on CD4 cells after COVID-19. The chain is built from TRBV7-9 and TRBJ2-1, with D perhaps matching TRBD1 or TRBD2 (6 bases each). This specimen consisted of CD4+ T cells from PBMCs cultured with a peptide pool, obtained before COVID-19 vaccination. The TCR comes from a human donor who had a prior SARS-CoV-2 infection. In DNA form, the CDR3 reads TGTGCCAGCTCCCGACCGGGGGCGGATGATGAGCAGTTCTTC. Translating it yields CASSRPGADDEQFF. Complete variable domain (other parts from reference TRBV7-9 and TRBJ2-1): DTGVSQNPRHKITKRGQNVTFRCDPISEHNRLYWYRQTLGQGPEFLTYFQNEAQLEKSRLLSDRFSAERPKGSFSTLEIQRTEQGDSAMYLCASSRPGADDEQFFGPGTRLTVL.